These T cell receptor beta chains were read from a single sample in a study of blood T cells in healthy people across ages. TCRdb reprocessed the 5' RACE reads with MiXCR, giving one entry per CDR3 protein. There are some 1,000,000 distinct CDR3 sequences in the sample; about 23% occur only once, and less than 0.85% lies in the top ten. The sample also formed part of further work on T cells of mothers and their children.

The sample consisted of blood. Receptors originate from a girl aged 2 to 9 in good health. Both conserved end residues are part of each CDR3. A D gene is named only where the DNA matches it firmly. Clone size is given for some rows only: seen once, a few or many times, or a class if the clone is expanded.

NA	NA	TRBV3-1	TRBJ2-5	CASEGQPQETQYF	TGTGCCAGCGAAGGGCAGCCCCAAGAGACCCAGTACTTC
NA	TRBD2	TRBV20-1	TRBJ2-7	CSARERGDYEQYF	TGCAGTGCCCGGGAGCGGGGGGACTACGAGCAGTACTTC
many	NA	TRBV12-3/TRBV12-4	TRBJ2-1	CASSLALANEQFF	TGTGCCAGCAGTTTAGCGCTAGCAAATGAGCAGTTCTTC
few	TRBD2	TRBV4-1	TRBJ2-7	CASRKYERGDYEQYF	TGCGCCAGCCGGAAATACGAGCGGGGGGACTACGAGCAGTACTTC
NA	NA	TRBV19	TRBJ2-2	CASSGGAGGELFF	TGTGCCAGTAGTGGGGGGGCAGGCGGGGAGCTGTTTTTT
NA	NA	TRBV6-6	TRBJ1-5	CASSYGLGQPQHF	TGTGCCAGCAGTTACGGTTTAGGTCAGCCCCAGCATTTT
few	TRBD2	TRBV11-2	TRBJ2-5	CASSARFSGAGETQYF	TGTGCCAGCAGCGCCCGATTTAGCGGGGCCGGTGAGACCCAGTACTTC
NA	NA	TRBV4-2	TRBJ2-5	CASSQEGTETQYF	TGTGCCAGCAGCCAAGAAGGAACAGAGACCCAGTACTTC
NA	TRBD1	TRBV20-1	TRBJ2-5	CSATPGQGCFETQYF	TGCAGTGCTACCCCAGGACAGGGCTGTTTTGAGACCCAGTACTTC
NA	TRBD1	TRBV10-3	TRBJ2-1	CAISITGQGAYNEQFF	TGTGCCATCAGTATAACGGGACAGGGGGCCTACAATGAGCAGTTCTTC
NA	NA	TRBV20-1	TRBJ2-3	CSAREGAGVKDTQYF	TGCAGTGCTAGAGAAGGAGCAGGGGTAAAAGATACGCAGTATTTT
few	NA	TRBV7-9	TRBJ2-7	CASSLNWGGTDYEQYF	TGTGCCAGCAGCTTAAATTGGGGCGGGACGGATTACGAGCAGTACTTC
few	NA	TRBV7-2	TRBJ1-4	CAGSPFQGSNEKLFF	TGTGCCGGCAGCCCCTTCCAGGGCTCTAATGAAAAACTGTTTTTT